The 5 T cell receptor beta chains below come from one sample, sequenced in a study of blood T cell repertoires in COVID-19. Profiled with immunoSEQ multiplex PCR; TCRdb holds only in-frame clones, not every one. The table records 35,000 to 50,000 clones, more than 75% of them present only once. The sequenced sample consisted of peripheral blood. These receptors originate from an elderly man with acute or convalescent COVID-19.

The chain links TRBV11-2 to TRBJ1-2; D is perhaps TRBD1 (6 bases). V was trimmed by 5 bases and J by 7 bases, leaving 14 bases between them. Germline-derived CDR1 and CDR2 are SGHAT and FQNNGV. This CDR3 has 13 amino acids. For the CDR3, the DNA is TGTGCCAGCAGCATGACAGGTGCCAGTGGCTACACCTTC. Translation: CASSMTGASGYTF.

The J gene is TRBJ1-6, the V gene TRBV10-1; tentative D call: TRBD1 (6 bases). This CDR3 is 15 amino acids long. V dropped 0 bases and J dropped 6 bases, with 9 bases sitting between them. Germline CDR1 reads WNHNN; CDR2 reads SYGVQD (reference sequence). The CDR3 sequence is CASSESVQGNSPLHF. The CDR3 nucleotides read TGCGCCAGCAGTGAGTCGGTACAGGGTAATTCACCCCTCCACTTT.

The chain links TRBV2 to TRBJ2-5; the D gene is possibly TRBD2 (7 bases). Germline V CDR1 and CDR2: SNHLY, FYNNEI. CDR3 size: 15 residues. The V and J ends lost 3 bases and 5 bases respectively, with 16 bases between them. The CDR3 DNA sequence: TGTGCCAGCAGTGACCAGCGTGGGGGGGCCGAGACCCAGTACTTC. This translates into CASSDQRGGAETQYF.

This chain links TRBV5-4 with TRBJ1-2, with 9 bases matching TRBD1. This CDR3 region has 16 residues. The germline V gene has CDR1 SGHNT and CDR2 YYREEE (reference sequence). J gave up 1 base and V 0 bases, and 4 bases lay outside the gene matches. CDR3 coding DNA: TGTGCCAGCAGCTTGGCTAGGACAGGGGATAACTATGGCTACACCTTC. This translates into CASSLARTGDNYGYTF.

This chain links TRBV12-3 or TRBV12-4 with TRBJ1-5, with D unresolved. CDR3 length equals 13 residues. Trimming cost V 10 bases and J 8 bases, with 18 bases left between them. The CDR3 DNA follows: TGTGCCAACGGCCTAAGGCCCGGGGAGCCCCAGCATTTT. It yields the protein CANGLRPGEPQHF.